One and the same sample provided the 2 T cell receptor beta chains below, sequenced in a study of response to subunit inactivated influenza vaccine. TCRdb called the RT-PCR reads again in MiXCR, with one record for every CDR3 protein. Of about 650,000 distinct CDR3 sequences listed, approximately 14% are singletons. The sequencing here drew on PBMCs from blood, taken about 11 days after vaccination. These TCRs come from a man in his fifties who received an inactivated influenza vaccine.

DNA for the CDR3: TGCGCCAGCAGCTTGATGCTGGGGTTTACTGCGGTAGCTTTCTTT. It codes for CASSLMLGFTAVAFF. The V gene is TRBV5-1, the J gene TRBJ1-1; no clear D. V was trimmed by 1 base and J by 10 bases, leaving 20 bases between them. Per the germline V gene, CDR1 is SGHRS and CDR2 is YFSETQ. This CDR3 has 15 residues.

This chain joins TRBV7-3 and TRBJ1-1; TRBD1 is a possible D gene (5 bases). V lost 8 bases and J lost 0, with 13 bases in between. CDR3 size: 14 residues. Germline V gene sequence: CDR1 SGHTA, CDR2 FQGTGA. CDR3: CASRQSNMNTEAFF. CDR3 DNA: TGTGCCAGCCGACAGAGCAATATGAACACTGAAGCTTTCTTT.